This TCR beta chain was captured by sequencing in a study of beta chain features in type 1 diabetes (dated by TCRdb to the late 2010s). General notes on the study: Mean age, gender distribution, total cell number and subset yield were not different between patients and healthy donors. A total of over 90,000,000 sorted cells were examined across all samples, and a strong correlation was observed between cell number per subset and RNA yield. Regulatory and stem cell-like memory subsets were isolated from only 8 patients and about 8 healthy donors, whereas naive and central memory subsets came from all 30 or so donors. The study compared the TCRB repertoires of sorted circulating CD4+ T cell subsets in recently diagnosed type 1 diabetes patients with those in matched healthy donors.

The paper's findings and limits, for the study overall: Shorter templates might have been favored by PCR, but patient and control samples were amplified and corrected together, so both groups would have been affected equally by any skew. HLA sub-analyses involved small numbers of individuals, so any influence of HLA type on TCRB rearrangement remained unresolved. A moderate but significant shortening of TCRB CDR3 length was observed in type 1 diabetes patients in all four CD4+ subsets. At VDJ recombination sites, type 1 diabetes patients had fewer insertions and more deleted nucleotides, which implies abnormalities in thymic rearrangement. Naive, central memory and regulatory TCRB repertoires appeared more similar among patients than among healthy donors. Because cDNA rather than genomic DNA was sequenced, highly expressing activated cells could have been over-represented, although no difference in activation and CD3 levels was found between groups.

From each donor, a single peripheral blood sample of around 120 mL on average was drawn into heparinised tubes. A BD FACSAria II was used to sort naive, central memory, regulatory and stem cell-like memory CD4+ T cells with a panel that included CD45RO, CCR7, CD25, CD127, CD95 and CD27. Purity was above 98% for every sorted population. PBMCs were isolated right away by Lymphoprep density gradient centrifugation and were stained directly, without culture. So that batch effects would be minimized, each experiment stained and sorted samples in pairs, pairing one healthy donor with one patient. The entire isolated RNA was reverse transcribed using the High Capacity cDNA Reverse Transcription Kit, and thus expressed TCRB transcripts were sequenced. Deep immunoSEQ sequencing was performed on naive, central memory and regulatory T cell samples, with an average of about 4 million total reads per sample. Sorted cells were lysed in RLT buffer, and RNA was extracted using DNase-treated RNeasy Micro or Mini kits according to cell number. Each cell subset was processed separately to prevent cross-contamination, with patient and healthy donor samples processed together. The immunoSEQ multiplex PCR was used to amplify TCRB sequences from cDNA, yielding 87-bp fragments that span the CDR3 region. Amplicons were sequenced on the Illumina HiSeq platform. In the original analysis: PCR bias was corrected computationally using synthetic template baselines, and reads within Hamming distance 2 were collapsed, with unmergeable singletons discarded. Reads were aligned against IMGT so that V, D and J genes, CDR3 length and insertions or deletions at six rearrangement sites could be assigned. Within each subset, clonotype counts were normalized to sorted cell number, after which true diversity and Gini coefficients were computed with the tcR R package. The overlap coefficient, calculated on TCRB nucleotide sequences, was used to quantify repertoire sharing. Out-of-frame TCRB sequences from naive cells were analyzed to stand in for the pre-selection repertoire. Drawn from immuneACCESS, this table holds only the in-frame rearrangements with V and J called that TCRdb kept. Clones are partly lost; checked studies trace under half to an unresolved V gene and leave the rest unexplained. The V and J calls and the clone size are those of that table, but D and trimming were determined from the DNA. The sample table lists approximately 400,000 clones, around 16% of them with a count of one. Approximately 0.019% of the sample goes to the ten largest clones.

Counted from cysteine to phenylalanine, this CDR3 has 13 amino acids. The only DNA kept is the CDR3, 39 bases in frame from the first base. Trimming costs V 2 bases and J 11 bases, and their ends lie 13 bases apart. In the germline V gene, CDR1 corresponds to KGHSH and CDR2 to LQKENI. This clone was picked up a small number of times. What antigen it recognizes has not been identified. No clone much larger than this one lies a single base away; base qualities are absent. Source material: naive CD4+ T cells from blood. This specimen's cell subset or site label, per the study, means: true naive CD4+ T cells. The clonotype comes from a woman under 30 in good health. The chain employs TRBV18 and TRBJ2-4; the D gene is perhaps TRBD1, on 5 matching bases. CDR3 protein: CASSPVYRGFQYF. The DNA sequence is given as TGTGCCAGCTCACCAGTTTATAGGGGCTTTCAGTACTTC.